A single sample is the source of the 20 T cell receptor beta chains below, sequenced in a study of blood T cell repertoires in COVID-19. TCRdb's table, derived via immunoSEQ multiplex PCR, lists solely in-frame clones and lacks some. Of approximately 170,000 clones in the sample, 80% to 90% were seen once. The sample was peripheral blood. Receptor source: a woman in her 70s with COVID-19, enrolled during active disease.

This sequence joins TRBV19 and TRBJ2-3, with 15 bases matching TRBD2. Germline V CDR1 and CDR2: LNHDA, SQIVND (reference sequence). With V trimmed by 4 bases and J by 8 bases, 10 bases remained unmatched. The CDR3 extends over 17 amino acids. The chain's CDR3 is CASSTGLAGGPARTQYF. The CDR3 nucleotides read TGTGCCAGTAGTACTGGACTAGCGGGAGGGCCCGCCCGTACGCAGTATTTT.

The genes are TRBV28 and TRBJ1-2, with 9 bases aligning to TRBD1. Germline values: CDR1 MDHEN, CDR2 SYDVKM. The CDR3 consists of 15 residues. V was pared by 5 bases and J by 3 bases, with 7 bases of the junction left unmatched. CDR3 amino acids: CASSLPTGGYYGYTF. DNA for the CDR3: TGTGCCAGCAGTCTCCCGACAGGGGGTTACTATGGCTACACCTTC.

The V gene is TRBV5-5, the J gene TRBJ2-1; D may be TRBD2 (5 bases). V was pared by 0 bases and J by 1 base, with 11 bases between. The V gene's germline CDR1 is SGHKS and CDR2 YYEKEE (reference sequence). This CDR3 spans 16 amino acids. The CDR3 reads CASSLDGDGSYNEQFF. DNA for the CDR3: TGTGCCAGCAGCTTGGACGGGGATGGATCCTACAATGAGCAGTTCTTC.

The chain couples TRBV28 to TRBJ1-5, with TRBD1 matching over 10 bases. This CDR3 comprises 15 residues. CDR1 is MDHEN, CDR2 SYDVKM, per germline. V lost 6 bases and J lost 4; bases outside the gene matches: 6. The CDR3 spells CASSFRDRGNQPQHF. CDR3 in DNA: TGTGCCAGCAGCTTCCGGGACAGGGGTAATCAGCCCCAGCATTTT.

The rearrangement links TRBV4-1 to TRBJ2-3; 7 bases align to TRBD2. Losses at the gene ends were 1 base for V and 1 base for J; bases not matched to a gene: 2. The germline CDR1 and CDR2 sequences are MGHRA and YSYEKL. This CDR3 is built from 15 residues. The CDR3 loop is CASSQGLAGTDTQYF. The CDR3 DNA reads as TGCGCCAGCAGCCAAGGCCTAGCGGGCACAGATACGCAGTATTTT.

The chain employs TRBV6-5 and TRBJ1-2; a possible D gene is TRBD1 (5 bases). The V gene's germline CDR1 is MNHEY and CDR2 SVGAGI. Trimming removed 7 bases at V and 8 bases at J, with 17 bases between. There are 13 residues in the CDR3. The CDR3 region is CASTRGEGSGYTF. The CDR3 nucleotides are TGTGCCAGCACCCGGGGGGAGGGGTCAGGCTACACCTTC.

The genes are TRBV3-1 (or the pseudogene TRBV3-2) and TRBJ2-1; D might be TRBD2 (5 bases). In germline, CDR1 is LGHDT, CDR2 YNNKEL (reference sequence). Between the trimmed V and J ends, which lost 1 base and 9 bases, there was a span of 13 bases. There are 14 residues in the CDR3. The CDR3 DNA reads TGTGCCAGCAGCCAAGTCATGCGGGCCAGTGAGCAGTTCTTC. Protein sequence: CASSQVMRASEQFF.

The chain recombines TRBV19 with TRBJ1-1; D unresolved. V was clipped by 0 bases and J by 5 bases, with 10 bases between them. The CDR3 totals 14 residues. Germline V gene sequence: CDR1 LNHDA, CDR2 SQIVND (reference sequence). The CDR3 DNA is TGTGCCAGTAGTATAGATCGGGGAAGGACTGAAGCTTTCTTT. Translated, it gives CASSIDRGRTEAFF.

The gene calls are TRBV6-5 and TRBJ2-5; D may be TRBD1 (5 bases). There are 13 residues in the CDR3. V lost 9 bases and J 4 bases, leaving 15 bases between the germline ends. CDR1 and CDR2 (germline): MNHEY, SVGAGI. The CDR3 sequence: CASRRGGGETQYF. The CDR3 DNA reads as TGTGCCAGTCGTAGGGGTGGCGGAGAGACCCAGTACTTC.

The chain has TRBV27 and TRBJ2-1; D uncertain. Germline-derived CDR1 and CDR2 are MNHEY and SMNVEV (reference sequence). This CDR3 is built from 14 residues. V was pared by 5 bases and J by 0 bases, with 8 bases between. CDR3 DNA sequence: TGTGCCAGCAGTGGCTCCAGCTCCTACAATGAGCAGTTCTTC. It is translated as CASSGSSSYNEQFF.

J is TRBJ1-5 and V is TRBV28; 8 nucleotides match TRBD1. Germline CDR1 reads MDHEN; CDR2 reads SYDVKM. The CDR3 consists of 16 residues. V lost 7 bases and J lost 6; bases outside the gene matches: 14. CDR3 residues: CASTSAGTGLGQPQHF. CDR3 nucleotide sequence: TGTGCCAGCACCTCTGCCGGGACAGGACTCGGTCAGCCCCAGCATTTT.

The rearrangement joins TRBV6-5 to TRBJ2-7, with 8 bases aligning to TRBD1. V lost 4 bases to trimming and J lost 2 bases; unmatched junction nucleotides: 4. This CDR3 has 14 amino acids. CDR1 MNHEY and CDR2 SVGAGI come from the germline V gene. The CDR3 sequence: CASSWGQETYEQYF. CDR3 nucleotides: TGTGCCAGCAGTTGGGGACAGGAGACCTACGAGCAGTACTTC.

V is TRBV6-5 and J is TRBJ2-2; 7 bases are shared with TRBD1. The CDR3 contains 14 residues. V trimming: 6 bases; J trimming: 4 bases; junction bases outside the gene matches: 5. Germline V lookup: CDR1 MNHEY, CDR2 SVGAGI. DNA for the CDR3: TGTGCCAGCAGCGAGGACAGGCCCACCGGGGAGCTGTTTTTT. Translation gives CASSEDRPTGELFF.

The CDR3 DNA is TGTGCCAGCAGCTTAGCGGTCCAGGACTACGAGCAGTACTTC. It encodes CASSLAVQDYEQYF. The chain joins TRBV7-9 to TRBJ2-7; D is unclear. The germline gives CDR1 SEHNR, CDR2 FQNEAQ (reference sequence). This CDR3 has 14 amino acids. V was clipped by 0 bases and J by 3 bases, with 9 bases between them. Full variable domain (missing parts from reference TRBV7-9 and TRBJ2-7): DTGVSQNPRHKITKRGQNVTFRCDPISEHNRLYWYRQTLGQGPEFLTYFQNEAQLEKSRLLSDRFSAERPKGSFSTLEIQRTEQGDSAMYLCASSLAVQDYEQYFGPGTRLTVT.

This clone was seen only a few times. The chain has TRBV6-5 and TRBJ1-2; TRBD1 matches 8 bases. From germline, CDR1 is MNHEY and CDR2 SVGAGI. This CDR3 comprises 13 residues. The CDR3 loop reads CVSQAGGNYGYTF. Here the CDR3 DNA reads TGTGTTTCCCAGGCAGGGGGCAACTATGGCTACACCTTC.

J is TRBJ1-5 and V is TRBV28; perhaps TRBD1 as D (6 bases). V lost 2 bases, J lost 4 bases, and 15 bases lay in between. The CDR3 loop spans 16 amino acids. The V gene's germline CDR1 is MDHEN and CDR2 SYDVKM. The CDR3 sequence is CASSLGVRGRNQPQHF. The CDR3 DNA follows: TGTGCCAGCAGTTTAGGGGTCAGGGGTAGGAATCAGCCCCAGCATTTT.

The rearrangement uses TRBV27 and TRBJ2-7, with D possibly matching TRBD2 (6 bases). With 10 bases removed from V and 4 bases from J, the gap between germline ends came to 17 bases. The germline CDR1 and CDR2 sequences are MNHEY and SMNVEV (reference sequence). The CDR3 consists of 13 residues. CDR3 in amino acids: CATHKAGLYEQYF. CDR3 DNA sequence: TGTGCCACTCATAAAGCGGGCCTTTACGAGCAGTACTTC.

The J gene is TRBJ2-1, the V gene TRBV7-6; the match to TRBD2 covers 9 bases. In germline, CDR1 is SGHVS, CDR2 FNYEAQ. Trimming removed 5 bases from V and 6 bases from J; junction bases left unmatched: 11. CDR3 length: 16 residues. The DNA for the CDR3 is TGTGCCAGCAGCCCCGAAGCGGGAGGAGTGGGCAATGAGCAGTTCTTC. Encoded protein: CASSPEAGGVGNEQFF. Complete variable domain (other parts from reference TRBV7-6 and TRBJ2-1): GAGVSQSPRYKVTKRGQDVALRCDPISGHVSLYWYRQALGQGPEFLTYFNYEAQQDKSGLPNDRFSAERPEGSISTLTIQRTEQRDSAMYRCASSPEAGGVGNEQFFGPGTRLTVL.

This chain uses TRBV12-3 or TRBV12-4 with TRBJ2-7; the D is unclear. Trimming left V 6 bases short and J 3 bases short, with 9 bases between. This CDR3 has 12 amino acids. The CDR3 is CASRERSYEQYF. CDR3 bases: TGTGCCAGCAGGGAGAGGAGCTACGAGCAGTACTTC.

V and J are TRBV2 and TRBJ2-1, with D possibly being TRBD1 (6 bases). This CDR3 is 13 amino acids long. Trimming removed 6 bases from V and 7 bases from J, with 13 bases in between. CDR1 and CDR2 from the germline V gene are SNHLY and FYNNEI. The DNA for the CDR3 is TGTGCCAGCAGAGAAACAGGGATGAATGAGCAGTTCTTC. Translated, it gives CASRETGMNEQFF. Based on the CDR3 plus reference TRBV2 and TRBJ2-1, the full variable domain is EPEVTQTPSHQVTQMGQEVILRCVPISNHLYFYWYRQILGQKVEFLVSFYNNEISEKSEIFDDQFSVERPDGSNFTLKIRSTKLEDSAMYFCASRETGMNEQFFGPGTRLTVL.